A single T cell receptor beta chain is shown here with its context. This clonotype has more than one count but fewer than ten. Its antigen remains unidentified. Per-base qualities were not stored, and no clone one base away is much larger. This record comes from a study of T cells after yellow fever vaccination (dated by TCRdb to between 2018 and 2021). About the full investigation: The SMART-Seq v4 Ultra Low Input RNA kit was used to prepare libraries from fractions with low cell numbers. To follow T-cell clones before and after primary and booster YFV17D yellow fever vaccination, bulk TCR alpha and beta repertoires were sequenced over time. The cohort comprised two healthy male donors, one aged 18 to 30 and one aged 30 to 40 years. Blood was drawn at multiple timepoints before and after primary and secondary immunization, with bulk PBMC replicates and cell subsets isolated. What the research found in general, with its limitations: Because the study included only a couple of donors, the extent to which the findings can be generalized is limited. A small fraction of clonotypes appeared in both the CD4 and CD8 compartments, likely as a result of convergent recombination. Compared with the primary T-cell response, the secondary T-cell response was faster but weaker, reaching its peak on day 5 rather than on day 15. Because abundant contaminating clonotypes from the bulk population could be contained in FACS-sorted repertoires, computational filtering was required. After the booster, most clones that had expanded after primary vaccination were detected again (roughly 96% of CD4 and under 90% of CD8), suggesting broad maintenance of memory.

This specimen's treatment or condition label, per the study, means: live attenuated yellow fever vaccine strain. At each blood-draw timepoint, two biological replicates of bulk PBMCs were obtained. PBMCs were isolated from peripheral blood using a standard Ficoll-Paque protocol. RNA was extracted with TriZol from bulk PBMCs, CD4 and CD8 fractions, and dextramer-positive and dextramer-negative fractions. The trim is 0 bases for V and 4 bases for J, with a gap of 12 bases between the germline ends. The CDR3 sequence holds 15 residues, the cysteine and phenylalanine included. Kept here is only the CDR3 DNA, which spans 45 bases and is read in frame from base 1. CDR1 and CDR2 are drawn from the germline V gene: LGHNA, YSLEER. Synthesis of TCR cDNA relied on 5'RACE template switching, a step that introduced a universal primer site along with unique molecular identifiers. cDNA synthesis was primed from both the TCR alpha and TCR beta constant segments. Libraries were amplified in two PCR steps, with sample barcodes and sequencing adapters added in the second step. Sequencing of libraries was done on Illumina HiSeq 2500 (2x100 bp) or NovaSeq (2x150 bp). The authors processed their data as follows. MIGEC was used to demultiplex reads and collapse the reads into UMI consensus sequences, and MiXCR was used for V(D)J alignment. Vaccine-responding clonotypes were defined with edgeR using replicate PBMC samples, requiring FDR below 0.01 and a log2 fold change above 5 up to day 15. CD4 or CD8 identity was assigned to each bulk clonotype according to whether the clonotype was present at higher abundance in the sequenced CD4 repertoire or the sequenced CD8 repertoire. Through fastp at Q25 and MiXCR, TCRdb rebuilt clones from the public reads, retaining in-frame beta chains. Each entry merges the rows of one CDR3 protein and shows their most common DNA and genes. These V and J calls are TCRdb output, not the study's own analysis. The sample table records about 580,000 distinct CDR3 sequences; 17% of these occur just once. The ten largest clones add up to around 15% of the sample.

The specimen was PBMCs, collected less than 6 days after the first yellow fever vaccination. This chain joins TRBV4-3 to TRBJ1-2, with the D gene call left open. This sequence was found in a man between 18 and 35 years old who received the YFV17D yellow fever vaccine. The DNA sequence is TGCGCCAGCAGCCAAGAAAATACAGCACCCTATGGCTACACCTTC. Its protein is CASSQENTAPYGYTF.